Listed below are T cell receptor beta chains from one sample, sequenced in a study of blood T cell repertoires in COVID-19. The data were produced by immunoSEQ multiplex PCR, yet TCRdb's version contains in-frame clones alone and is incomplete. The profile covers about 180,000 clones, with 70% to 90% appearing a single time and under 0.7% taken by the ten largest. The sample taken for sequencing was peripheral blood. Every receptor here comes from a man aged 55 to 70 with COVID-19, enrolled during active disease. CDR3s include the opening cysteine and the closing phenylalanine or tryptophan. D genes are given only for firm matches. Not every row has a clone size; where given, it reads once, few, many or a size class.

cdr3_nt,cdr3_aa,v_call,j_call,d_call,clone_size
TGCAGCGTTGGGCCCACAGGGTACAATGAGCAGTTCTTC,CSVGPTGYNEQFF,TRBV29-1,TRBJ2-1,.,.
TGTGCCAGCAGCTGGGGGGAGTACTTC,CASSWGEYF,TRBV5-8,TRBJ2-7,.,once
TGTGCCAGCAGCTTATATGGCAGGGACAATGAGCAGTTCTTC,CASSLYGRDNEQFF,TRBV7-2,TRBJ2-1,.,.
TGCGCCAGCAGCCCCTTGGGGCTCTCTGGAAACACCATATATTTT,CASSPLGLSGNTIYF,TRBV5-1,TRBJ1-3,.,once
TGTGCCAGCAGCCTCCTATGGGGGGGGGCATTTCGGGAGACCCAGTACTTC,CASSLLWGGAFRETQYF,TRBV5-5,TRBJ2-5,.,.
TGTGCCAGTAGCTCATATACAGGGGGCATTGAAAAACTGTTTTTT,CASSSYTGGIEKLFF,TRBV19,TRBJ1-4,TRBD1,once
TGTGCCAGCAGCCAAGGAGGGACTAGCTACACCGGGGAGCTGTTTTTT,CASSQGGTSYTGELFF,TRBV3-1/TRBV3-2,TRBJ2-2,TRBD2,.
TGTGCCATCAGTGACCCCGGGACTAGCGGGTTCGAGACCCAGTACTTC,CAISDPGTSGFETQYF,TRBV10-3,TRBJ2-5,TRBD2,.
TGTGCCAGCAGCTCTCACACCGCCGGGGAGCTGTTTTTT,CASSSHTAGELFF,TRBV3-1/TRBV3-2,TRBJ2-2,.,.
TGTGCCATCAGTGAGACTACAACTATGTATAATTCACCCCTCCACTTT,CAISETTTMYNSPLHF,TRBV10-3,TRBJ1-6,.,.
TGTGCCTGGAGTGGGACTACCAACAATGAGCAGTTCTTC,CAWSGTTNNEQFF,TRBV30,TRBJ2-1,.,.
TGTGCCAGCAGCTTAGTCGGAGGCGGCACTGAAGCTTTCTTT,CASSLVGGGTEAFF,TRBV7-2,TRBJ1-1,.,once
TGTGCCAGCTCACCACGAGGAGGAATGAACACTGAAGCTTTCTTT,CASSPRGGMNTEAFF,TRBV18,TRBJ1-1,.,.
TGTGCCAGCAGCTTCTCAACTCTAGCGGGAGAAAGGCGCTACGAGCAGTACTTC,CASSFSTLAGERRYEQYF,TRBV7-2,TRBJ2-7,TRBD2,.
TGTGCCAGTGGGGAGGTCCGGGAGACCCAGTACTTC,CASGEVRETQYF,TRBV6-5,TRBJ2-5,.,.
TGTGCCACCGAAGCTAGCGGGAGGTCCTACAATGAGCAGTTCTTC,CATEASGRSYNEQFF,TRBV3-1/TRBV3-2,TRBJ2-1,TRBD2,.
TGCGCCAGCAGCCAAGAGAGGAGCAATCAGCCCCAGCATTTT,CASSQERSNQPQHF,TRBV4-3,TRBJ1-5,.,once
TGTGCCAGTAGCGACGACAGGGGGAACAACCTAGGCAAAAACATTCAGTACTTC,CASSDDRGNNLGKNIQYF,TRBV19,TRBJ2-4,TRBD1,.
TGTGCCAGCAGTGGCGGGTTAGGGACAGCGAACACTGAAGCTTTCTTT,CASSGGLGTANTEAFF,TRBV2,TRBJ1-1,TRBD1,.
TGTGCCAGTAGTATCCCTACAGGAACCAGTCAAGCTTTCTTT,CASSIPTGTSQAFF,TRBV19,TRBJ1-1,.,.
TGTGCCAGCAGGGACACTAGCGGGAGGGGAGAGACCCAGTACTTC,CASRDTSGRGETQYF,TRBV2,TRBJ2-5,TRBD2,.
TGTGCCAGCAGCTTAGGATGGGACAGCCGCCAAGAGACCCAGTACTTC,CASSLGWDSRQETQYF,TRBV7-6,TRBJ2-5,TRBD1,.
TGTGCCAGTAGTATAGCTCCTCAGTTGAACACTGAAGCTTTCTTT,CASSIAPQLNTEAFF,TRBV19,TRBJ1-1,.,.
TGTGCCAGCAGTGAATCAGAGACAGGGGGCGCGGAGACCCAGTACTTC,CASSESETGGAETQYF,TRBV2,TRBJ2-5,TRBD1,.
TGTGCCAGCAGTCGGGACAGGGAATCGATGGGTTATGGCTACACCTTC,CASSRDRESMGYGYTF,TRBV28,TRBJ1-2,TRBD1,.
TGTGCCAGCAGCGCATCTAGTTATCCCGACGAGCAGTACTTC,CASSASSYPDEQYF,TRBV27,TRBJ2-7,.,.
TGCGCCAGCAGCTTATCAGGGGGGAACTACGAGCAGTACTTC,CASSLSGGNYEQYF,TRBV5-1,TRBJ2-7,.,.
TGCAGCGTTTATCGGGCGGTGGGGGAGGGAAATGAGCAGTTCTTC,CSVYRAVGEGNEQFF,TRBV29-1,TRBJ2-1,TRBD2,.
TGTGCCAGCAGGCCGTATACGGCGGGAGTAAACGAGCAGTACTTC,CASRPYTAGVNEQYF,TRBV6-5,TRBJ2-7,TRBD2,few
TGTGCCAGCAGCTTATCTGGGACAGGGGGATGGCAGTTCTTC,CASSLSGTGGWQFF,TRBV7-8,TRBJ2-1,TRBD1,.
TGTGCCAGCAGTCATCAGACAGGGGCAGGGACCTTC,CASSHQTGAGTF,TRBV28,TRBJ1-2,TRBD1,.
TGTGCCAGCAGCTTAAGTAGGGGAACTGGAAACACCATATATTTT,CASSLSRGTGNTIYF,TRBV11-3,TRBJ1-3,.,.
TGTGCCAGCAGCTTAGGGCAGGGGGTCGACAATGAGCAGTTCTTC,CASSLGQGVDNEQFF,TRBV7-9,TRBJ2-1,TRBD1,.
TGTGCCAGCAGCCAGTCGGGGGGAGTCAGGCAGTTCTTC,CASSQSGGVRQFF,TRBV14,TRBJ2-1,TRBD2,.
TGTGCCAGTAGGTCCACGCTAGCCGCTACAGAGACGCAGTATTTT,CASRSTLAATETQYF,TRBV19,TRBJ2-3,.,once
TGTGCCAGCAGTGGCCTTGCGGGAAGGATCGAGACCCAGTACTTC,CASSGLAGRIETQYF,TRBV2,TRBJ2-5,.,.
TGTGCCAGCAGTCCCGGACGGGACAATCAGCCCCAGCATTTT,CASSPGRDNQPQHF,TRBV28,TRBJ1-5,.,.
TGTGCCAGCAGCCAAACCAGGGGTATAGAAAAACTGTTTTTT,CASSQTRGIEKLFF,TRBV27,TRBJ1-4,.,.
TGTGCCAGCAGTCCGCCCCCACCGGGACAGGGGGATTATGGCTACACCTTC,CASSPPPPGQGDYGYTF,TRBV28,TRBJ1-2,TRBD1,.
TGCGCCAGCAGCCAATGGCAGGGCAAAACCGGGGAGCTGTTTTTT,CASSQWQGKTGELFF,TRBV4-3,TRBJ2-2,.,.
TGTGCCAGTAGTATCCCCGGGAGAAATTCCTACGAGCAGTACTTC,CASSIPGRNSYEQYF,TRBV19,TRBJ2-7,.,few
TGCGCCAGCTCTGGAGATTTGAATGAGCAGTTCTTC,CASSGDLNEQFF,TRBV5-1,TRBJ2-1,.,.
TGTGCCAGCAGCGGAAGACAGATTAATGAAAAACTGTTTTTT,CASSGRQINEKLFF,TRBV9,TRBJ1-4,.,.
TGTGCCAGCAGCGGTAGCTATAGCAATCAGCCCCAGCATTTT,CASSGSYSNQPQHF,TRBV3-1/TRBV3-2,TRBJ1-5,.,.
TGCGCCAGCAGCGCACGCCTCCCCCGCCTAGGGGGCAAGGACGAGCAGTACTTC,CASSARLPRLGGKDEQYF,TRBV4-1,TRBJ2-7,TRBD1,.
TGTGCCAGCAGGCGGGAGGAGGGAAACTATGGCTACACCTTC,CASRREEGNYGYTF,TRBV9,TRBJ1-2,.,.
TGTGCCAGCAGTGAAGTCGCAGGGTTCGGCACTGAAGCTTTCTTT,CASSEVAGFGTEAFF,TRBV6-4,TRBJ1-1,.,few
TGTGCCAGCAGCCTGTCCGGGACTAGCGGAAACAATGAGCAGTTCTTC,CASSLSGTSGNNEQFF,TRBV7-3,TRBJ2-1,TRBD2,.
TGTGCCAGCAGTCGGGACAGGAGGAACACAGATACGCAGTATTTT,CASSRDRRNTDTQYF,TRBV6-5,TRBJ2-3,TRBD1,.
TGTGCCAGCAGTTTCAGGGATGGAAACACCATATATTTT,CASSFRDGNTIYF,TRBV27,TRBJ1-3,.,.
TGCGCCAGCAGCTTGGTGACAGGGGGTACCTACGAGCAGTACTTC,CASSLVTGGTYEQYF,TRBV5-1,TRBJ2-7,TRBD1,.
TGTGCCAGCAGTGAGTCTTCTAGCAGGCCTAACACTGAAGCTTTCTTT,CASSESSSRPNTEAFF,TRBV6-1,TRBJ1-1,.,.
TGTGCCACACTGAGCGGGGGACCCACGGATGAGCAGTTCTTC,CATLSGGPTDEQFF,TRBV6-5,TRBJ2-1,TRBD2,.
TGTGCCAGCAGCCCGGGACTAGCGGATTACAATGAGCAGTTCTTC,CASSPGLADYNEQFF,TRBV7-3,TRBJ2-1,TRBD2,.
TGTGCCAGCAGCTCCCGACAGGGCGCCAATTCACCCCTCCACTTT,CASSSRQGANSPLHF,TRBV7-2,TRBJ1-6,TRBD1,.
TGTGCCACCAGTGATTCTGGCAGGGGGCAAAGTCAGCCCCAGCATTTT,CATSDSGRGQSQPQHF,TRBV24-1,TRBJ1-5,TRBD1,.